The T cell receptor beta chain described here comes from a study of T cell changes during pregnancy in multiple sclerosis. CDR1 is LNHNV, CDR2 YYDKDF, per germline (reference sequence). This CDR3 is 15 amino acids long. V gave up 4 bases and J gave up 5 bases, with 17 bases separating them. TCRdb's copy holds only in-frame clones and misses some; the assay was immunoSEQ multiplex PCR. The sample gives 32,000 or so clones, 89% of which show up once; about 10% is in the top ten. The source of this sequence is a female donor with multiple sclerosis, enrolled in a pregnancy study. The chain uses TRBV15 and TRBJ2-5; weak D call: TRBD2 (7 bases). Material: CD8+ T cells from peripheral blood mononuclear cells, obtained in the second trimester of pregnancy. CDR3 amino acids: CATSKNRGGGETQYF. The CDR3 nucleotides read TGTGCCACCAGCAAAAACAGAGGGGGAGGGGAGACCCAGTACTTC.